One and the same sample provided the 9 T cell receptor beta chains below, sequenced in a study of shared clonotypes between healthy human individuals. The protocol was immunoSEQ multiplex PCR, while the TCRdb copy is restricted to in-frame clones and leaves out a portion. The sample yields roughly 640,000 clones, roughly 97% seen once. Sequenced: naive CD4+ T cells sorted from blood. Subset specified: CD45RA+ positively selected. The receptors were gathered from a woman aged 30 to 39 in good health.

The chain links TRBV29-1 to TRBJ2-7; perhaps D is TRBD1 or TRBD2 (6 bases each). Germline V gives CDR1 SQVTM, CDR2 ANQGSEA. Trimming cost V 6 bases and J 2 bases, with 14 bases left between them. There are 13 residues in the CDR3. The CDR3, as DNA: TGCAGCGTGATAGGGGGGTCCACCTACGAGCAGTACTTC. This codes for CSVIGGSTYEQYF.

V is TRBV27 and J is TRBJ1-2, with D possibly TRBD1 on 5 matching bases. Trimming pared 8 bases from V and 8 bases from J, leaving 24 bases between. This CDR3 has 15 amino acids. Germline V lookup: CDR1 MNHEY, CDR2 SMNVEV (reference sequence). In DNA, the CDR3 is TGTGCCAGCCATCTACCGTCGGAACAAAGGGACGGCTACACCTTC. As protein: CASHLPSEQRDGYTF.

V gene TRBV19 combines with J gene TRBJ1-5; 8 nucleotides match TRBD1. The CDR3 runs 14 residues. CDR1 and CDR2 (germline): LNHDA, SQIVND (reference sequence). V lost 5 bases to trimming and J lost 4 bases; unmatched junction nucleotides: 4. Here the CDR3 reads CASSFRTGNQPQHF. CDR3 nucleotide sequence: TGTGCCAGTAGTTTCAGGACAGGGAATCAGCCCCAGCATTTT.

The chain joins TRBV15 to TRBJ2-2; tentative D call: TRBD1 (6 bases). The germline V gene encodes CDR1 LNHNV and CDR2 YYDKDF (reference sequence). This CDR3 comprises 16 residues. Deletions cut 2 bases from V and 2 bases from J, with 12 bases between. The CDR3 DNA follows: TGTGCCACCAGCAGATCCGGGACATCCAACACCGGGGAGCTGTTTTTT. Protein product: CATSRSGTSNTGELFF.

The chain has TRBV2 and TRBJ1-2, with D maybe TRBD1 (5 bases). The V end was cut by 9 bases, the J end by 8 bases, with 22 bases between. CDR1 is SNHLY and CDR2 is FYNNEI in the germline V gene. This CDR3 has 14 residues. The chain's CDR3 is CASKLSRDSKGYTF. CDR3 DNA sequence: TGTGCCAGTAAACTTAGCCGGGACTCCAAAGGCTACACCTTC.

This clone was observed once. The CDR3 region has the DNA TGTGCCAGCAGTTTATCGTCGGGCACTAGCGGGGATCCAAACACCGGGGAGCTGTTTTTT. Translating gives CASSLSSGTSGDPNTGELFF. The J gene is TRBJ2-2, the V gene TRBV27; the match to TRBD2 covers 10 bases. V was clipped by 0 bases and J by 2 bases; unmatched bases: 12. This CDR3 spans 20 amino acids. Germline-derived CDR1 and CDR2 are MNHEY and SMNVEV (reference sequence).

About this clone itself: The same CDR3 also results from other DNA sequences found in this sample. The V call is TRBV18, the J call TRBJ2-7; no clear D. The V gene lost 3 bases and the J gene lost 0 bases, with 6 bases spanning the gap. In germline, CDR1 is KGHSH, CDR2 LQKENI. This CDR3 region has 13 residues. This CDR3 is CASSPGSSYEQYF. CDR3 sequence (DNA): TGTGCCAGCTCACCGGGAAGCTCCTACGAGCAGTACTTC.

The chain uses TRBV7-8 and TRBJ2-7; 10 bases map to TRBD1. With V trimmed by 5 bases and J by 5 bases, 9 bases remained unmatched. The CDR3 extends over 15 amino acids. From germline, CDR1 is SGHVS and CDR2 FQNEAQ. The CDR3 loop reads CASSHPGTGANEQYF. CDR3 DNA sequence: TGTGCCAGCAGCCACCCCGGGACAGGGGCAAACGAGCAGTACTTC.

This chain connects TRBV10-3 to TRBJ2-1; possibly TRBD1 for D (5 bases). The germline V gene encodes CDR1 ENHRY and CDR2 SYGVKD. V was trimmed by 4 bases and J by 7 bases, leaving 14 bases between them. CDR3 length: 14 amino acids. CDR3 DNA: TGTGCCATCAGTGGGCGGCAGGGTAAGAATGAGCAGTTCTTC. Its protein product is CAISGRQGKNEQFF.